The next 9 T cell receptor beta chains were all read from a single sample in a study of control samples from healthy donors and cancer patients (dated by TCRdb to 2018 to 2021). Libraries were prepared through the immunoSEQ multiplex PCR assay. The immuneACCESS repertoire file appears here via TCRdb, limited to in-frame rearrangements. These files lack a portion of the clones; in checked studies, under half of the deficit traces to unresolved V genes, and the cause of the others is not known. The sample data list over 150,000 clones, and approximately 90% of these were observed just once. Clones ranked in the top ten supply over 1.1% of the sample. The specimen was blood. The source is a man in his thirties or forties in good health.

The chain's CDR3 is CASSFQGAGNTIYF. The CDR3 region has the DNA TGTGCCAGCAGTTTCCAGGGGGCGGGAAACACCATATATTTT. The genes are TRBV28 and TRBJ1-3; TRBD1 matches at 8 bases. After removal of 3 bases from V and 4 bases from J, the junction contained 2 bases not matched to a gene. The CDR3 is 14 residues long. Germline assignment: CDR1 MDHEN and CDR2 SYDVKM.

The chain joins TRBV5-1 to TRBJ1-1, with 9 bases aligning to TRBD1. The germline V gene has CDR1 SGHRS and CDR2 YFSETQ. CDR3 length: 14 residues. The V segment lost 4 bases and the J segment 2 bases; nucleotides outside the gene matches: 3. DNA of the CDR3: TGCGCCAGCAGCAAGGGACAGGGCAACACTGAAGCTTTCTTT. Protein sequence: CASSKGQGNTEAFF. Full variable domain (missing parts from reference TRBV5-1 and TRBJ1-1): KAGVTQTPRYLIKTRGQQVTLSCSPISGHRSVSWYQQTPGQGLQFLFEYFSETQRNKGNFPGRFSGRQFSNSRSEMNVSTLELGDSALYLCASSKGQGNTEAFFGQGTRLTVV.

This chain joins TRBV6-5 and TRBJ2-1; TRBD1 or TRBD2 may be the D gene (5 bases each). Trimming removed 0 bases from V and 7 bases from J, with 13 bases in between. The CDR3 runs 15 residues. Per the germline V gene, CDR1 is MNHEY and CDR2 is SVGAGI. Here the CDR3 DNA reads TGTGCCAGCAGTTACTCGAGGGGTACGTCGAATGAGCAGTTCTTC. Translation gives CASSYSRGTSNEQFF.

The sample holds one count of this clone. The V call is TRBV11-2, the J call TRBJ1-5; D remains ambiguous. Deletions cut 0 bases from V and 0 bases from J, with 6 bases between. Germline CDR1 is SGHAT and CDR2 is FQNNGV. The CDR3 totals 15 residues. The CDR3 coding sequence is TGTGCCAGCAGCTTAGAGGGTTATAGCAATCAGCCCCAGCATTTT. Protein product: CASSLEGYSNQPQHF.

This chain uses TRBV7-9 with TRBJ1-1; TRBD1 matches at 8 bases. This CDR3 is 14 amino acids long. Germline V gene data show CDR1 as SEHNR and CDR2 as FQNEAQ (reference sequence). V shed 6 bases, J shed 5 bases, and the junction held 8 bases outside the gene matches. The CDR3 here is CASSRDRGATEAFF. CDR3 nucleotides: TGTGCCAGCAGTAGAGACAGGGGTGCTACTGAAGCTTTCTTT.

The V and J genes are TRBV6-5 and TRBJ1-5, with unresolved D. V lost 0 bases to trimming and J lost 3 bases, with 9 bases between them. This CDR3 spans 15 amino acids. Germline assignment: CDR1 MNHEY and CDR2 SVGAGI. The CDR3 sequence: CASSYSGRPNQPQHF. The CDR3 region has the DNA TGTGCCAGCAGTTACTCGGGTAGACCCAATCAGCCCCAGCATTTT.

The chain employs TRBV3-1 (or the pseudogene TRBV3-2) and TRBJ1-6; D not resolved. Trimming took 1 base from V and 10 from J, leaving 8 bases between them. The germline V gene encodes CDR1 LGHDT and CDR2 YNNKEL (reference sequence). The CDR3 spans 13 residues. CDR3 DNA sequence: TGTGCCAGCAGCCAAGTCACCACCTCACCCCTCCACTTT. Protein sequence: CASSQVTTSPLHF.

This clone turned up a few times. This chain links TRBV19 with TRBJ1-1; TRBD1 might be the D (6 bases). Trimming stripped 6 bases from V and 4 bases from J, with 15 bases between. This CDR3 is 14 amino acids long. The germline CDR1 and CDR2 sequences are LNHDA and SQIVND (reference sequence). CDR3 sequence: CASSPGGGRTEAFF. In DNA, the CDR3 is TGTGCCAGTAGCCCTGGTGGGGGGCGCACTGAAGCTTTCTTT.

The J gene is TRBJ1-1, the V gene TRBV12-3 or TRBV12-4; D call uncertain. This CDR3 has 13 residues. V was shortened by 0 bases and J by 5 bases, with 7 bases between the two germline ends. CDR3 region: CASSLATETEAFF. The DNA of the CDR3 is TGTGCCAGCAGTTTAGCGACGGAGACTGAAGCTTTCTTT.